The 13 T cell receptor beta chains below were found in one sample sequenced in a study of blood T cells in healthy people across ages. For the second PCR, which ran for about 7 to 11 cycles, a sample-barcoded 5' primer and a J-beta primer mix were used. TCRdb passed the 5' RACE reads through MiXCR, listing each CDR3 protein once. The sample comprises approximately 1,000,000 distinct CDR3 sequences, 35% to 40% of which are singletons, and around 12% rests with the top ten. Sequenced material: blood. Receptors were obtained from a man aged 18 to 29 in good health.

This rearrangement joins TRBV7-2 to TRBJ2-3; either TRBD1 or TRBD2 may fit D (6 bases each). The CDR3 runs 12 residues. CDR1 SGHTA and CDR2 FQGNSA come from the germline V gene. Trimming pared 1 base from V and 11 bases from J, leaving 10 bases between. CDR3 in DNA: TGTGCCAGCAGCTTAGGGACAGCGGGGCAGTATTTT. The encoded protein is CASSLGTAGQYF.

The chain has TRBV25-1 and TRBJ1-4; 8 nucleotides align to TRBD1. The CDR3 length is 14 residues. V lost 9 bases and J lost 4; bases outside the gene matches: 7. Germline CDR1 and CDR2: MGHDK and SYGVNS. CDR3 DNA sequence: TGTGCCAGACGCGGGACAGGAGGTAATGAAAAACTGTTTTTT. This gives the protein CARRGTGGNEKLFF.

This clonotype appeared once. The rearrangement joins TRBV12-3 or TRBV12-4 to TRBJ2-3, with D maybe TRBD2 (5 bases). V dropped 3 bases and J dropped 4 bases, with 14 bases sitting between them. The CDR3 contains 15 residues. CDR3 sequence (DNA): TGTGCCAGCAGTTTGAGGAGGCTGGGAGCAGATACGCAGTATTTT. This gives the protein CASSLRRLGADTQYF.

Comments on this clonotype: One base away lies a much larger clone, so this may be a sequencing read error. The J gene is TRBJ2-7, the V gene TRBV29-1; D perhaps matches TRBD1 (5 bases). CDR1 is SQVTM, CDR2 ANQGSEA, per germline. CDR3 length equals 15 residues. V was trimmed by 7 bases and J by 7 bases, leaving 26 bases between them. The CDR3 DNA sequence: TGCAGCGCCATATGGGGCTTTAGCTCCTACAATGAGCAGTACTTC. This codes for CSAIWGFSSYNEQYF.

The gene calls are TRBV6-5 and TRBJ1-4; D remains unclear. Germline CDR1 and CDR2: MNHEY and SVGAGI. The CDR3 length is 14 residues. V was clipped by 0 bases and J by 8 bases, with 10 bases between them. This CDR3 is CASSYSGRGEKLFF. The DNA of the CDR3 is TGTGCCAGCAGTTACTCGGGCAGAGGAGAAAAACTGTTTTTT.

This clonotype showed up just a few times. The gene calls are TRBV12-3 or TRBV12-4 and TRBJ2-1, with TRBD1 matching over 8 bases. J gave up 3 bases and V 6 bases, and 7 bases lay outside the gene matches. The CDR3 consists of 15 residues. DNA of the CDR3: TGTGCCAGCAGCCAGGACAGGGCGGGCTACAATGAGCAGTTCTTC. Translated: CASSQDRAGYNEQFF.

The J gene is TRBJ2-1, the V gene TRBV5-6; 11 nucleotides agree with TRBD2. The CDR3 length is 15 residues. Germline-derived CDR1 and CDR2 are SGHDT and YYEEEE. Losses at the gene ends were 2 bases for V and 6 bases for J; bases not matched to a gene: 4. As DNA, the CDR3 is TGTGCCAGCAGCTTCGGGACTAGCGGTACCAATGAGCAGTTCTTC. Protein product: CASSFGTSGTNEQFF.

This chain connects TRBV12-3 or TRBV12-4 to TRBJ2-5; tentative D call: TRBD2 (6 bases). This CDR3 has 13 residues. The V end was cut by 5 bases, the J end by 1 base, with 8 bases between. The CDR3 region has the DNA TGTGCCAGCAGTACTAGCCCCCAAGAGACCCAGTACTTC. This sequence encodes CASSTSPQETQYF.

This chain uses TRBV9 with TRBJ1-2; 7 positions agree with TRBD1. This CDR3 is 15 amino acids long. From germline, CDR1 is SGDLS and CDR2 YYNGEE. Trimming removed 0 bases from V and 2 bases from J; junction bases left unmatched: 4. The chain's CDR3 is CASSVAGGGNYGYTF. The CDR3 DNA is TGTGCCAGCAGCGTAGCCGGAGGGGGCAACTATGGCTACACCTTC.

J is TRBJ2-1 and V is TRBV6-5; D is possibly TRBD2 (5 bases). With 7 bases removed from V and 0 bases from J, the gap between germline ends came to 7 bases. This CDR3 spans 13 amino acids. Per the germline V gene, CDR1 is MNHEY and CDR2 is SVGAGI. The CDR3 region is CASTGISYNEQFF. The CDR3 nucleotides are TGTGCCAGCACGGGGATCTCCTACAATGAGCAGTTCTTC.

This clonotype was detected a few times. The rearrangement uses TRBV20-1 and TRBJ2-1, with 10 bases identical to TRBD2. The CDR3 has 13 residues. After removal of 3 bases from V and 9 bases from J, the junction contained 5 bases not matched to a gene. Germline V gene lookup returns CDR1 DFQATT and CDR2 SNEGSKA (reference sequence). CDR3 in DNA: TGCAGTGCTAGTAGGCTAGCGGGGGTTGAGCAGTTCTTC. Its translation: CSASRLAGVEQFF.

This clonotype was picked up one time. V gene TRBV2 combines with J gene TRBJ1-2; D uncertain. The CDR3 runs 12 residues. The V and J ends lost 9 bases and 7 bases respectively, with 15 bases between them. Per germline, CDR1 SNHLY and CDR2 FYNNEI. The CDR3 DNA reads TGTGCCAGACCGGGCGACCTAGTTGGCTACACCTTC. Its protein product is CARPGDLVGYTF.

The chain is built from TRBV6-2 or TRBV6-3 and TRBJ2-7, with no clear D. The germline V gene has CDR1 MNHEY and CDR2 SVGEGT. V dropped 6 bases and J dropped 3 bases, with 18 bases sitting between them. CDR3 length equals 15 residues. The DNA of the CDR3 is TGTGCCAGCAGGCGACCCCGGTACCAACTCTACGAGCAGTACTTC. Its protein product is CASRRPRYQLYEQYF.